This TCR beta chain is from a study of cytomegalovirus exposure and HLA in healthy donors. Notes on the study in general: When analyzed later, a missense DCLRE1C variant was found to be linked to TCR beta V- and J-gene trimming. Presence/absence comparisons presumed near-even sequencing depth among donors. Productive rates of about 87% or about 30% were seen for most TCR beta V segments in an earlier analysis.

The CDR3 extends over 16 amino acids. Per the germline V gene, CDR1 is SGHTA and CDR2 is FQGNSA. J gave up 7 bases and V 1 base, and 9 bases lay outside the gene matches. This clone was picked up a small number of times. Its specificity is unknown. In the PCR, 60 Vbeta and 13 Jbeta primers were used. Only in-frame clones appear in the TCRdb table, and some are missing; sequencing was by immunoSEQ multiplex PCR. The sample records some 130,000 clones, nearly 80% being singletons. This TCR was sampled from a man aged 25 to 40 in good health and CMV-seronegative. Input material: PBMCs. The chain links TRBV7-2 to TRBJ1-5, with TRBD1 identical over 8 bases. The CDR3 region has the DNA TGTGCCAGCAGCTTAGTTGGGACAGGAGGGGGACAGCCCCAGCATTTT. Amino acid sequence: CASSLVGTGGGQPQHF.